The 12 T cell receptor beta chains in this list originate from one sample, sequenced in a study of blood T cell repertoires in COVID-19. Libraries were prepared by immunoSEQ multiplex PCR; TCRdb keeps only in-frame clonotypes and omits some of them. The sample records about 220,000 clones, roughly 84% being singletons. The sequencing sample was made of peripheral blood. Receptors originate from a man in his fifties who had recovered from COVID-19.

V and J are TRBV28 and TRBJ2-7; 8 nucleotides match TRBD2. Germline V gene sequence: CDR1 MDHEN, CDR2 SYDVKM. After removal of 6 bases from V and 2 bases from J, the junction contained 6 bases not matched to a gene. This CDR3 comprises 14 residues. This chain's CDR3 is CASRPRGATYEQYF. The CDR3 nucleotides read TGTGCCAGCAGGCCGCGGGGGGCCACCTACGAGCAGTACTTC.

The J gene is TRBJ2-7, the V gene TRBV11-2; 10 bases are shared with TRBD2. Germline CDR1 reads SGHAT; CDR2 reads FQNNGV. The CDR3 runs to 16 residues. J lost 5 bases, V lost 4 bases, and 11 bases had no gene match. The CDR3 sequence: CASSYRENSGRNEQYF. CDR3 nucleotide sequence: TGTGCCAGCAGCTATCGTGAAAATAGCGGGAGGAACGAGCAGTACTTC.

Details on this clone: In the same sample, other DNA sequences code for this CDR3. The J gene is TRBJ2-2, the V gene TRBV19; TRBD2 agrees at 7 bases. Germline-derived CDR1 and CDR2 are LNHDA and SQIVND (reference sequence). There are 15 residues in the CDR3. Germline trimming cut 4 bases from V and 5 bases from J; bases unmatched to any gene: 7. CDR3 nucleotides: TGTGCCAGTAGTAGAGGACTAGTTGGGACCGGGGAGCTGTTTTTT. It specifies CASSRGLVGTGELFF.

The rearrangement links TRBV5-1 to TRBJ2-1; D may be TRBD1 (6 bases). This CDR3 has 15 residues. V was clipped by 5 bases and J by 5 bases, with 17 bases between them. CDR1 and CDR2 from the germline V gene are SGHRS and YFSETQ. The CDR3 region is CASSSQGSLNNEQFF. DNA for the CDR3: TGCGCCAGCAGTTCTCAGGGGTCCCTTAACAATGAGCAGTTCTTC.

J is TRBJ1-4 and V is TRBV29-1; D possibly corresponds to TRBD1 (5 bases). V shed 3 bases and J shed 5 bases, with 13 bases lying between them. The CDR3 loop spans 14 amino acids. Looked up from germline, CDR1 is SQVTM and CDR2 is ANQGSEA. This chain's CDR3 is CSVDSGGYNEKLFF. The CDR3 bases are TGCAGCGTTGATAGCGGGGGTTACAATGAAAAACTGTTTTTT.

The chain uses TRBV28 and TRBJ2-5, with a weak D call TRBD1 (7 bases). The CDR3 sequence is 13 residues long. V lost 6 bases to trimming and J lost 5 bases, with 13 bases between them. Germline CDR1 is MDHEN and CDR2 is SYDVKM. The CDR3 spells CASREGAGETQYF. The CDR3, as DNA: TGTGCCAGCAGGGAGGGGGCGGGGGAGACCCAGTACTTC.

The rearrangement links TRBV2 to TRBJ1-2, with 7 bases that match TRBD1. Per the germline V gene, CDR1 is SNHLY and CDR2 is FYNNEI. The CDR3 is 13 amino acids. V was pared by 5 bases and J by 7 bases, with 7 bases of the junction left unmatched. This CDR3 is CASSFDRAGGYTF. DNA for the CDR3: TGTGCCAGCAGTTTCGACAGGGCCGGTGGCTACACCTTC.

CDR3 region: CASRASGFANTGELFF. The CDR3 DNA sequence: TGCGCCAGCAGAGCTAGCGGGTTCGCGAACACCGGGGAGCTGTTTTTT. The gene calls are TRBV10-2 and TRBJ2-2; 8 bases agree with TRBD2. CDR1 is WSHSY and CDR2 is SAAADI in the germline V gene. The CDR3 contains 16 residues. Losses at the gene ends were 6 bases for V and 0 bases for J; bases not matched to a gene: 6.

The rearrangement joins TRBV5-1 to TRBJ2-3; TRBD2 agrees at 8 bases. Trimming removed 4 bases from V and 6 bases from J; junction bases left unmatched: 7. Germline-derived CDR1 and CDR2 are SGHRS and YFSETQ. This CDR3 region has 14 residues. The CDR3 DNA sequence: TGCGCCAGCAGCCTGAGCGGGAGTCCTGATACGCAGTATTTT. Its protein product is CASSLSGSPDTQYF.

This chain joins TRBV7-2 and TRBJ1-4, with D perhaps matching TRBD1 (6 bases). Trimming removed 4 bases at V and 1 base at J, with 13 bases between. In germline, CDR1 is SGHTA, CDR2 FQGNSA. This CDR3 region has 16 residues. The CDR3 sequence: CASSSPGAVTNEKLFF. The CDR3, as DNA: TGTGCCAGCAGCTCCCCAGGGGCGGTAACTAATGAAAAACTGTTTTTT. Together with reference TRBV7-2 and TRBJ1-4, the CDR3 gives the full variable domain: GAGVSQSPSNKVTEKGKDVELRCDPISGHTALYWYRQSLGQGLEFLIYFQGNSAPDKSGLPSDRFSAERTGGSVSTLTIQRTQQEDSAVYLCASSSPGAVTNEKLFFGSGTQLSVL.

The chain has TRBV5-1 and TRBJ2-7, with 9 bases lining up with TRBD1. Germline CDR1 reads SGHRS; CDR2 reads YFSETQ. The CDR3 extends over 14 amino acids. The J segment lost 5 bases and the V segment lost 3 bases, leaving 6 bases of the junction unmatched. CDR3 residues: CASSSRTGVNEQYF. The CDR3, as DNA: TGCGCCAGCAGCTCCCGGACAGGGGTGAACGAGCAGTACTTC.

The chain combines TRBV10-3 with TRBJ2-7; possible D gene TRBD2, 6 bases. Germline V gene sequence: CDR1 ENHRY, CDR2 SYGVKD. Trimming removed 11 bases at V and 3 bases at J, with 17 bases between. This CDR3 spans 13 amino acids. This CDR3 is CAAGSPTVYEQYF. The DNA of the CDR3 is TGTGCCGCGGGGTCCCCCACTGTCTACGAGCAGTACTTC.